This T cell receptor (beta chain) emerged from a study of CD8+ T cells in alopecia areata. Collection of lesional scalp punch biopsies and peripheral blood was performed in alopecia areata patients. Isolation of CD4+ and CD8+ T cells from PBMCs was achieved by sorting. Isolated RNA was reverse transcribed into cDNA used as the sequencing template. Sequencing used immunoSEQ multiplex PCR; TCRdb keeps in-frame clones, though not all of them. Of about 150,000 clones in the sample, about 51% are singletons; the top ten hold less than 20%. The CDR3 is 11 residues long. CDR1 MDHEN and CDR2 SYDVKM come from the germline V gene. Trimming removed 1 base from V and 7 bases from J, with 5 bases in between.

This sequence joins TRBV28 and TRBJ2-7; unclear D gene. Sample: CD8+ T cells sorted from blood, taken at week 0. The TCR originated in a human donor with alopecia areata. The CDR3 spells CASSLSAEQYF. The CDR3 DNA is TGTGCCAGCAGTTTATCGGCTGAGCAGTACTTC. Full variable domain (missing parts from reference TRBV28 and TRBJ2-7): DVKVTQSSRYLVKRTGEKVFLECVQDMDHENMFWYRQDPGLGLRLIYFSYDVKMKEKGDIPEGYSVSREKKERFSLILESASTNQTSMYLCASSLSAEQYFGPGTRLTVT.